This paragraph reports one T cell receptor (beta chain). The CDR3 spans 15 residues. Deletions cut 5 bases from V and 4 bases from J, with 17 bases between. Germline lookup yields CDR1 LGHDT and CDR2 YNNKEL (reference sequence). The data are from a study of T cell responses to AZD1222 COVID-19 vaccine. On the study more broadly: Some second doses came at about 4 weeks and others at about 12 weeks; these were pooled.

The assay was immunoSEQ multiplex PCR, and TCRdb's table has in-frame clones only and misses some. The sample shows approximately 110,000 clones, 90% to 95% of them seen only once. This clonotype originated in an adult in good health. Source: peripheral blood, taken on day 0 of AZD1222 vaccination. The rearrangement joins TRBV3-1 (or the pseudogene TRBV3-2) to TRBJ1-1; D possibly corresponds to TRBD1 (5 bases). The CDR3 DNA reads as TGTGCCAGCAGCTCCCTATCCGCGGGGGGCACTGAAGCTTTCTTT. Translated: CASSSLSAGGTEAFF.